Below, 2 T cell receptor beta chains from the same sample are listed, as sequenced in a study of T-cell memory formation after mild COVID-19. TCRdb processed the 5' RACE reads anew with MiXCR; each CDR3 protein has one entry. This table has approximately 89,000 distinct CDR3 sequences, 9.5% to 15% appearing once. Source material: PBMCs or a T cell subset sorted from them (not recorded which). These receptors came from a man aged 18 to 29 who had mild COVID-19 (a few samples of this study predate the infection). Cell type and time point are not known.

This clonotype has more than one count but fewer than ten. The gene calls are TRBV6-2 or TRBV6-3 and TRBJ2-2; D gene unclear. The CDR3 contains 15 residues. CDR1 and CDR2 from the germline V gene are MNHEY and SVGEGT. Trimming shortened V by 1 base and J by 0 bases, and 6 bases separated the two germline ends. The CDR3 loop reads CASSYWPTNTGELFF. CDR3 nucleotides: TGTGCCAGCAGTTACTGGCCAACGAACACCGGGGAGCTGTTTTTT.

The chain couples TRBV4-3 to TRBJ1-1, with a weak D call TRBD1 (5 bases). The CDR3 length is 13 residues. V was pared by 4 bases and J by 5 bases, with 11 bases between. Germline CDR1 LGHNA, CDR2 YSLEER. The CDR3 region has the DNA TGCGCCAGCAGCCTCGGGGGTCGAACTGAAGCTTTCTTT. Translated, it gives CASSLGGRTEAFF.